Detailed here is one T cell receptor (beta chain). What it recognizes is unknown. The sample comes from a study of monozygotic twins with inflammatory bowel disease. The quantity of total RNA per TCR library was about 3,300 ng. TCRdb re-called the 5' RACE reads and catalogs CDR3 proteins one per entry, DNA excluded. The data include some 190,000 distinct CDR3 sequences; the top ten clones carry more than 7.5%. Germline loops: CDR1 SGHRS, CDR2 YFSETQ. This CDR3 comprises 16 residues. Study-wide results and caveats: Among IBD patients, fewer clonotypes were shared with others than among healthy twins, especially with disease activity.

This clonotype originated in a human donor with ulcerative colitis or Crohn's disease, or a healthy co-twin of an affected twin (not recorded which). Sequencing used blood. The chain links TRBV5-1 to TRBJ2-1; TCRdb indicates TRBD1, and absent DNA this call remains unverified. The CDR3 sequence is CASRTGQGAWYNEQFF.